Detailed here is one T cell receptor (beta chain). The germline gives CDR1 SEHNR, CDR2 FQNEAQ (reference sequence). Trimming cost V 0 bases and J 6 bases; bases outside gene matches: 6. The CDR3 has 16 residues. The data stem from a study of T cell responses to AZD1222 COVID-19 vaccine. The repertoire was sequenced with immunoSEQ multiplex PCR; TCRdb's copy has only in-frame clones and lacks some. The sample consists of under 200,000 clones, 91% of them appearing once. J is TRBJ1-4 and V is TRBV7-9, with 8 positions matching TRBD1. This receptor was identified in an adult in good health. The sample consisted of peripheral blood, taken on day 0 of AZD1222 vaccination. This CDR3 is CASSLAHTGGDEKLFF. In nucleotides, the CDR3 is TGTGCCAGCAGCTTAGCGCACACAGGGGGGGATGAAAAACTGTTTTTT.